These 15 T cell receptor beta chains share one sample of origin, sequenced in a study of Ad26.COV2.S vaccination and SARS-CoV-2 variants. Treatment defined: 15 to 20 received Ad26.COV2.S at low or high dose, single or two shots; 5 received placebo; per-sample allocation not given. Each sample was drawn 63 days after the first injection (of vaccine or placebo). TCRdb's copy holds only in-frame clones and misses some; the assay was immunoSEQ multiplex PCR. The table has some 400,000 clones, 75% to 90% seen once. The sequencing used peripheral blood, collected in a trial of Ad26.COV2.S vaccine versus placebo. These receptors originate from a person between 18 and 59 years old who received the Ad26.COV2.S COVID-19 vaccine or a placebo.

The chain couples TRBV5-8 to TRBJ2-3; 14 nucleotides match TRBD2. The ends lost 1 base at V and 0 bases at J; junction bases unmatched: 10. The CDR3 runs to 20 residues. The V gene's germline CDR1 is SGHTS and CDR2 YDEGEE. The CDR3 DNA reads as TGTGCCAGCAGCTTGATCAGGGGACTAGCGGGGGACCCTAGCACAGATACGCAGTATTTT. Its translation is CASSLIRGLAGDPSTDTQYF.

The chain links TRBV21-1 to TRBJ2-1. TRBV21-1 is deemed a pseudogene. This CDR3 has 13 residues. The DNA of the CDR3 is TGTGCCACCAGCGGGGTGGGACACAATGAGCAGTTCTTC. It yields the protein CATSGVGHNEQFF.

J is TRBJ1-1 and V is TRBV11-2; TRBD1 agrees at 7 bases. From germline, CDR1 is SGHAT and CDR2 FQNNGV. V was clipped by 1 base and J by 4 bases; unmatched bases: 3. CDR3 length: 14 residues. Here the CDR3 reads CASSLGDRVTEAFF. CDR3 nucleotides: TGTGCCAGCAGCTTAGGTGACAGGGTCACTGAAGCTTTCTTT. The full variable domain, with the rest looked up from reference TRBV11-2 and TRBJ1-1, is EAGVAQSPRYKIIEKRQSVAFWCNPISGHATLYWYQQILGQGPKLLIQFQNNGVVDDSQLPKDRFSAERLKGVDSTLKIQPAKLEDSAVYLCASSLGDRVTEAFFGQGTRLTVV.

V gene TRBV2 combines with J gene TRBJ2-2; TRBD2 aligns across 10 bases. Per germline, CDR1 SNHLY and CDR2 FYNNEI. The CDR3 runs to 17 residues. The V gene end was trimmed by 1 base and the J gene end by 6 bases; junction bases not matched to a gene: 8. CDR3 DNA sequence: TGTGCCAGCAGTGAAGGGCTAGCGGGAGTCGGTGCCGGGGAGCTGTTTTTT. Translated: CASSEGLAGVGAGELFF.

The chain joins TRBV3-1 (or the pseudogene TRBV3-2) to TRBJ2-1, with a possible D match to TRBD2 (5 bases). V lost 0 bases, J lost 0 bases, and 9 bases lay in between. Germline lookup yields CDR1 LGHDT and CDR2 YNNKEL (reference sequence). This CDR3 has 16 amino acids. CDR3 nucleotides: TGTGCCAGCAGCCAAGAAGGGCGGGCCTCCTACAATGAGCAGTTCTTC. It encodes CASSQEGRASYNEQFF.

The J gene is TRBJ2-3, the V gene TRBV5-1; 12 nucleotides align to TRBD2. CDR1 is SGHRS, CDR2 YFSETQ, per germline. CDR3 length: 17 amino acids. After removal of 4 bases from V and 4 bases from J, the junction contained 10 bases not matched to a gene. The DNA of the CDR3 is TGCGCCAGCAGCAAGCTGACTAGCGGGAGAAGGGCAGATACGCAGTATTTT. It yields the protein CASSKLTSGRRADTQYF. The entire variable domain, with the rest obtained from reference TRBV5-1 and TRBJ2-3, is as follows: KAGVTQTPRYLIKTRGQQVTLSCSPISGHRSVSWYQQTPGQGLQFLFEYFSETQRNKGNFPGRFSGRQFSNSRSEMNVSTLELGDSALYLCASSKLTSGRRADTQYFGPGTRLTVL.

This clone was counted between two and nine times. The CDR3 region has the DNA TGTGCCTGGAGTGCTTTAAACAGCGATCAGCCCCAGCATTTT. It encodes CAWSALNSDQPQHF. V gene TRBV30 combines with J gene TRBJ1-5; D is uncertain. This CDR3 spans 14 amino acids. The germline CDR1 and CDR2 sequences are GTSNPN and SVGIG (reference sequence). Trimming left V 1 base short and J 5 bases short, with 12 bases between.

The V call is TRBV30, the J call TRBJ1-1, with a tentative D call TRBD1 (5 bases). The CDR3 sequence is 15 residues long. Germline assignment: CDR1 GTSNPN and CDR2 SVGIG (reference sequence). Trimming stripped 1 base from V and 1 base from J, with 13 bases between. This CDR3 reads CAWSAPRQGNTEAFF. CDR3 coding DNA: TGTGCCTGGAGTGCTCCGCGGCAGGGGAACACTGAAGCTTTCTTT.

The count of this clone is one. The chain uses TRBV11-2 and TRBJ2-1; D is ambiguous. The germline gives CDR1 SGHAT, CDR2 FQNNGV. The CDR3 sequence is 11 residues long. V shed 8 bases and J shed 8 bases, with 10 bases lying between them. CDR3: CASSSGYEQFF. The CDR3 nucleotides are TGTGCCAGCTCCTCGGGCTATGAGCAGTTCTTC.

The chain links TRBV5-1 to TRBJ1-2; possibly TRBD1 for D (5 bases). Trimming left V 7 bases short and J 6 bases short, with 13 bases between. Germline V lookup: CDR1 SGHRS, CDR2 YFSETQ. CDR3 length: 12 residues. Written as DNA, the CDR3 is TGCGCCAGCCCCGGGACGGCGGATGGCTACACCTTC. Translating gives CASPGTADGYTF.

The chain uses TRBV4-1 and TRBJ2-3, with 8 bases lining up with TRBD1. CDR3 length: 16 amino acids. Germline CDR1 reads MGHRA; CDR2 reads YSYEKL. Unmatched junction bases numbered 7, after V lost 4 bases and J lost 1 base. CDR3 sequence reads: CASSLQTGAGTDTQYF. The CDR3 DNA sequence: TGCGCCAGCAGCCTGCAGACAGGGGCTGGCACAGATACGCAGTATTTT.

Written as DNA, the CDR3 is TGCGCCAGCAGCTTGGCCGGGGGAGGCGGCGAAAAACTGTTTTTT. Amino acid sequence: CASSLAGGGGEKLFF. The V gene is TRBV5-1, the J gene TRBJ1-4, with a tentative D call TRBD1 (5 bases). The CDR3 is 15 residues long. The V gene's germline CDR1 is SGHRS and CDR2 YFSETQ. V was cut by 0 bases and J by 8 bases, with 14 bases left in between.

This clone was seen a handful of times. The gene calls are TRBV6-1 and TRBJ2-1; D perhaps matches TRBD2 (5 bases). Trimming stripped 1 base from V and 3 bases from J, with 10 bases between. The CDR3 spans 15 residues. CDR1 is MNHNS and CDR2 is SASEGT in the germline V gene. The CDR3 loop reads CASSEDSGLYNEQFF. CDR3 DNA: TGTGCCAGCAGTGAAGACAGCGGTCTCTACAATGAGCAGTTCTTC.

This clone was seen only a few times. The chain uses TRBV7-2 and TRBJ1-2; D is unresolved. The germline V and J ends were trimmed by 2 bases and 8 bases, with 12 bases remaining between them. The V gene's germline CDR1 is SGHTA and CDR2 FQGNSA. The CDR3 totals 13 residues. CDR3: CASSLRVSPGYTF. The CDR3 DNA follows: TGTGCCAGCAGCTTAAGGGTCAGTCCAGGCTACACCTTC.

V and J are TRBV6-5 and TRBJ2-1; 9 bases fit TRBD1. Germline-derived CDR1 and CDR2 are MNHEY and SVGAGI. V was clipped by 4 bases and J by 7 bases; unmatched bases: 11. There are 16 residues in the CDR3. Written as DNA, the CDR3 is TGTGCCAGCAGTTCCACTTCCGGGACAGGGTCGAATGAGCAGTTCTTC. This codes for CASSSTSGTGSNEQFF.